This T cell receptor beta chain was sequenced for a study of T cells after yellow fever vaccination. General study results and limits: Clonotypes shared by both compartments, CD4 and CD8, made up a small share.

Details on this clonotype: Its antigen is still unknown.

TCRdb redid the calling of the 5' RACE reads with MiXCR, one entry per CDR3 protein. The sample consists of under 600,000 distinct CDR3 sequences, about 13% of them appearing once. In germline, CDR1 is LGHNA, CDR2 YNFKEQ. This CDR3 is 15 amino acids long. V shed 3 bases, J shed 5 bases, and the junction held 3 bases outside the gene matches. The TCR sequence derives from a man aged 25 to 40 who received the YFV17D yellow fever vaccine. The sequenced sample was PBMCs, obtained on the day of the yellow fever booster vaccination. This rearrangement joins TRBV4-2 to TRBJ2-1; 11 bases match TRBD2. CDR3 in amino acids: CASSQASGRHNEQFF. Written as DNA, the CDR3 is TGTGCCAGCAGCCAGGCTAGCGGGAGGCACAATGAGCAGTTCTTC.